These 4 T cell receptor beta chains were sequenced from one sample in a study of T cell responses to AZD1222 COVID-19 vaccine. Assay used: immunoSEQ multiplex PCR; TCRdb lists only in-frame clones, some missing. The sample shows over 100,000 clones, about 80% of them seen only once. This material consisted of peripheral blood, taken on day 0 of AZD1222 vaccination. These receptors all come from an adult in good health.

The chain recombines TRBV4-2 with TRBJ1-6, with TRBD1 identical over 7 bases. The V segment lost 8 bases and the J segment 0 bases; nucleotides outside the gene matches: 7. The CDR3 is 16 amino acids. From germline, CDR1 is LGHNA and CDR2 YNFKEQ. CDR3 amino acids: CASREGASSYNSPLHF. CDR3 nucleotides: TGTGCCAGCCGGGAGGGGGCAAGCTCCTATAATTCACCCCTCCACTTT.

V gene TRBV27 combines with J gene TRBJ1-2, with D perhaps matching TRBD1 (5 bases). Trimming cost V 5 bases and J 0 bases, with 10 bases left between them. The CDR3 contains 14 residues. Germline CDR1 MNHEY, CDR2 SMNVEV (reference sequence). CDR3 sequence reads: CASSPRGTNYGYTF. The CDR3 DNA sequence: TGTGCCAGCAGTCCCCGGGGGACTAACTATGGCTACACCTTC.

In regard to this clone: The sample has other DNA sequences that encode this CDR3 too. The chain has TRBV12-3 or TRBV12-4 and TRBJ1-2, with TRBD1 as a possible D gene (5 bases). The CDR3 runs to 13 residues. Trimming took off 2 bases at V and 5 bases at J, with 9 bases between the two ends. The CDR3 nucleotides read TGTGCCAGCAGTTTAAGGGGTCCATATGGCTACACCTTC. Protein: CASSLRGPYGYTF.

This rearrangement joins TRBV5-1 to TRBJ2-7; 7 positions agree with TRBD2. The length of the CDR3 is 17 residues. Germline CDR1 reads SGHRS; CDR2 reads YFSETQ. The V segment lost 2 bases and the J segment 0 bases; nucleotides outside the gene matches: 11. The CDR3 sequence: CASSLNSAGVSSYEQYF. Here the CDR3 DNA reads TGCGCCAGCAGCTTAAATAGTGCGGGAGTGTCCTCCTACGAGCAGTACTTC.